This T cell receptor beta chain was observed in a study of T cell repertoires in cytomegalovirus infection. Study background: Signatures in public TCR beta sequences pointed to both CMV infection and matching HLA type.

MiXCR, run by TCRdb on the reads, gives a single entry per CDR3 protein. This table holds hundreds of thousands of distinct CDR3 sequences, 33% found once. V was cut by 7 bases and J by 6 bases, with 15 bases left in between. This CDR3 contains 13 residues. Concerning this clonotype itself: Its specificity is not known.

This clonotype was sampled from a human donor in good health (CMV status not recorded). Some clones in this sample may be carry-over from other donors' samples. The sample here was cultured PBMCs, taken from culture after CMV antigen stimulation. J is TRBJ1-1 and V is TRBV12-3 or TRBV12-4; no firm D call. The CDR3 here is CASTAAQPAEAFF. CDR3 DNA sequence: TGTGCCAGCACCGCAGCCCAGCCAGCTGAAGCTTTCTTT.